These 32 T cell receptor beta chains came from one sample sequenced in a study of blood T cell repertoires in COVID-19. TCRdb keeps only in-frame clones here, not all; method: immunoSEQ multiplex PCR. The sample holds nearly 250,000 clones; just under 90% are singletons and the top ten take over 0.85%. Sequenced input: PBMCs or T cells enriched from blood (not recorded which). All receptors come from a man aged 50 or older who had been exposed to COVID-19.

The rearrangement joins TRBV12-3 or TRBV12-4 to TRBJ1-2; tentatively, D is TRBD1 (6 bases). The CDR3 totals 13 residues. V lost 2 bases to trimming and J lost 2 bases, with 6 bases between them. In DNA, the CDR3 is TGTGCCAGCAGTTTACAGGGGAACTATGGCTACACCTTC. Translated, it gives CASSLQGNYGYTF.

The chain is built from TRBV10-3 and TRBJ1-2, with 10 bases fitting TRBD1. The CDR3 totals 13 residues. Germline V CDR1 and CDR2: ENHRY, SYGVKD. Trimming removed 5 bases from V and 8 bases from J; junction bases left unmatched: 5. The CDR3 here is CAISRDRGKGYTF. The CDR3 DNA is TGTGCCATCAGTAGGGACAGGGGTAAGGGCTACACCTTC.

This clone showed up just a few times. The chain has TRBV28 and TRBJ1-2; unclear D gene. In germline, CDR1 is MDHEN, CDR2 SYDVKM. The length of the CDR3 is 14 residues. Trimming left V 3 bases short and J 6 bases short, with 14 bases between. CDR3 coding DNA: TGTGCCAGCAGTTTGACTCTCAGTCCCAATGGCTACACCTTC. It yields the protein CASSLTLSPNGYTF.

This rearrangement joins TRBV7-2 to TRBJ2-5, with a weak D call TRBD1 (6 bases). This CDR3 is 14 amino acids long. Looked up from germline, CDR1 is SGHTA and CDR2 is FQGNSA. V gave up 5 bases and J gave up 0 bases, with 10 bases separating them. The CDR3 sequence is CASSVGTHQETQYF. Written as DNA, the CDR3 is TGTGCCAGCAGCGTAGGGACACACCAAGAGACCCAGTACTTC.

This chain connects TRBV10-3 to TRBJ1-5; 7 bases are shared with TRBD1. This CDR3 is 16 amino acids long. Germline assignment: CDR1 ENHRY and CDR2 SYGVKD. The J segment lost 0 bases and the V segment lost 3 bases, leaving 5 bases of the junction unmatched. CDR3 loop: CAISDRGLDSNQPQHF. The CDR3, as DNA: TGTGCCATCAGTGACAGGGGGTTAGATAGCAATCAGCCCCAGCATTTT.

This chain links TRBV28 with TRBJ1-2, with D uncertain. V lost 7 bases to trimming and J lost 0 bases, with 9 bases between them. Germline CDR1 reads MDHEN; CDR2 reads SYDVKM. The CDR3 is made up of 13 amino acids. The CDR3 nucleotides are TGTGCCAGCATGAACGCAGCTAACTATGGCTACACCTTC. This sequence encodes CASMNAANYGYTF.

This clone appeared a few times. The chain is built from TRBV11-3 and TRBJ1-2; 7 bases map to TRBD1. Germline-derived CDR1 and CDR2 are SGHNT and YENEEA. V dropped 6 bases and J dropped 3; count of bases not matched to a gene: 10. CDR3 length: 15 amino acids. The CDR3 protein is CASSLAKTGDYGYTF. CDR3 sequence (DNA): TGTGCCAGCAGTCTGGCTAAAACAGGGGACTATGGCTACACCTTC.

The chain recombines TRBV9 with TRBJ2-5, with 7 bases matching TRBD2. The CDR3 loop spans 13 amino acids. Germline loops: CDR1 SGDLS, CDR2 YYNGEE. V shed 2 bases, J shed 9 bases, and the junction held 7 bases outside the gene matches. The CDR3 is CASSVENRGAQYF. For the CDR3, the DNA is TGTGCCAGCAGCGTCGAAAACCGGGGGGCCCAGTACTTC.

The J gene is TRBJ1-6, the V gene TRBV20-1; 9 bases map to TRBD1. The length of the CDR3 is 14 residues. Looked up from germline, CDR1 is DFQATT and CDR2 is SNEGSKA (reference sequence). V dropped 3 bases and J dropped 10; count of bases not matched to a gene: 7. The CDR3 spells CSASETGGWSPLHF. The CDR3 DNA follows: TGCAGTGCTAGTGAGACAGGGGGTTGGTCACCCCTCCACTTT.

The rearrangement joins TRBV6-1 to TRBJ2-4; 10 bases align to TRBD1. This CDR3 is built from 18 residues. In germline, CDR1 is MNHNS, CDR2 SASEGT. The trim removed 2 bases at V and 3 bases at J, leaving 10 bases unmatched. Here the CDR3 DNA reads TGTGCCAGCAGTGAATATGGGAGACAGGGGGCGATCAAAAACATTCAGTACTTC. As protein: CASSEYGRQGAIKNIQYF.

Concerning this clone: The sample contains more than one DNA sequence encoding this CDR3. DNA of the CDR3: TGCGCCAGCAGCTTGGGACAGGCGAACACTGAAGCTTTCTTT. Translated, it gives CASSLGQANTEAFF. The chain joins TRBV5-1 to TRBJ1-1, with D perhaps matching TRBD1 (6 bases). There are 14 residues in the CDR3. Trimming pared 0 bases from V and 1 base from J, leaving 7 bases between. Germline V gene sequence: CDR1 SGHRS, CDR2 YFSETQ.

This chain joins TRBV5-1 and TRBJ1-1, with D perhaps TRBD1 (5 bases). The germline gives CDR1 SGHRS, CDR2 YFSETQ. Trimming removed 4 bases from V and 4 bases from J, with 17 bases in between. The CDR3 extends over 15 amino acids. The CDR3 sequence is CASSLEWAGGTEAFF. The DNA of the CDR3 is TGCGCCAGCAGCCTGGAGTGGGCCGGGGGCACTGAAGCTTTCTTT.

V gene TRBV7-2 combines with J gene TRBJ1-2; a weak D match, TRBD1 (5 bases). CDR3 length: 15 amino acids. CDR1 is SGHTA, CDR2 FQGNSA, per germline. The V and J ends lost 7 bases and 4 bases respectively, with 19 bases between them. In DNA form, the CDR3 reads TGTGCCAGCATGCTAGGAGGGGCGTTGGGCTATGGCTACACCTTC. Translating it yields CASMLGGALGYGYTF.

V and J are TRBV7-3 and TRBJ2-1; TRBD2 agrees at 13 bases. Germline V gene data show CDR1 as SGHTA and CDR2 as FQGTGA. The CDR3 runs to 18 residues. Unmatched junction bases numbered 8, after V lost 5 bases and J lost 1 base. The CDR3 region is CASSLSGLAGDSYNEQFF. The DNA of the CDR3 is TGTGCCAGCAGCCTATCCGGACTAGCGGGAGATTCCTACAATGAGCAGTTCTTC.

The V gene is TRBV11-2, the J gene TRBJ2-1; D possibly corresponds to TRBD2 (6 bases). Germline V gene data show CDR1 as SGHAT and CDR2 as FQNNGV. The CDR3 totals 13 residues. V was clipped by 8 bases and J by 2 bases, with 10 bases between them. The CDR3 sequence: CASSRTTYNEQFF. As DNA, the CDR3 is TGTGCCAGCTCCCGGACTACCTACAATGAGCAGTTCTTC. Full variable domain (missing parts from reference TRBV11-2 and TRBJ2-1): EAGVAQSPRYKIIEKRQSVAFWCNPISGHATLYWYQQILGQGPKLLIQFQNNGVVDDSQLPKDRFSAERLKGVDSTLKIQPAKLEDSAVYLCASSRTTYNEQFFGPGTRLTVL.

The gene calls are TRBV18 and TRBJ2-3; the match to TRBD2 covers 9 bases. Germline trimming cut 1 base from V and 0 bases from J; bases unmatched to any gene: 8. The CDR3 extends over 18 amino acids. The germline gives CDR1 KGHSH, CDR2 LQKENI. In DNA, the CDR3 is TGTGCCAGCTCACCACTTCGGTCTAGCGGGGCTAGCACAGATACGCAGTATTTT. This sequence encodes CASSPLRSSGASTDTQYF. Together with reference TRBV18 and TRBJ2-3, the CDR3 gives the full variable domain: NAGVMQNPRHLVRRRGQEARLRCSPMKGHSHVYWYRQLPEEGLKFMVYLQKENIIDESGMPKERFSAEFPKEGPSILRIQQVVRGDSAAYFCASSPLRSSGASTDTQYFGPGTRLTVL.

The chain combines TRBV6-6 with TRBJ1-3, with 7 bases aligning to TRBD1. CDR3 length: 16 residues. Per germline, CDR1 MNHNY and CDR2 SVGAGI (reference sequence). J gave up 6 bases and V 0 bases, and 8 bases lay outside the gene matches. DNA for the CDR3: TGTGCCAGCAGTTACTCCGCGGGACAGCCAACAAACACCATATATTTT. This gives the protein CASSYSAGQPTNTIYF.

This chain links TRBV5-1 with TRBJ2-7, with TRBD1 matching over 8 bases. J gave up 6 bases and V 0 bases, and 8 bases lay outside the gene matches. The CDR3 covers 15 residues. CDR1 and CDR2 from the germline V gene are SGHRS and YFSETQ. This CDR3 is CASSLGGTGSLEQYF. The CDR3, as DNA: TGCGCCAGCAGCTTGGGGGGGACAGGATCCCTCGAGCAGTACTTC. The full variable domain, its missing parts supplied by reference TRBV5-1 and TRBJ2-7, is KAGVTQTPRYLIKTRGQQVTLSCSPISGHRSVSWYQQTPGQGLQFLFEYFSETQRNKGNFPGRFSGRQFSNSRSEMNVSTLELGDSALYLCASSLGGTGSLEQYFGPGTRLTVT.

V usage is TRBV7-3 and J usage is TRBJ2-5; the match to TRBD1 covers 10 bases. With 5 bases clipped from V and 1 base from J, the junction kept 10 bases outside the gene matches. Germline V gene sequence: CDR1 SGHTA, CDR2 FQGTGA. The CDR3 runs to 17 residues. The CDR3, as DNA: TGTGCCAGCAGCCCCACACCCGGGACAGGGGCCCAAGAGACCCAGTACTTC. Protein: CASSPTPGTGAQETQYF.

The rearrangement uses TRBV5-1 and TRBJ2-3, with 11 bases aligning to TRBD2. Germline CDR1 reads SGHRS; CDR2 reads YFSETQ. V trimming: 5 bases; J trimming: 10 bases; junction bases outside the gene matches: 6. This CDR3 contains 13 residues. CDR3 DNA sequence: TGCGCCAGCAGTAGCGGGGGGGCCTTGGCGCAGTATTTT. Translating it yields CASSSGGALAQYF.

This rearrangement joins TRBV6-6 to TRBJ2-4, with TRBD2 identical over 9 bases. The trim removed 4 bases at V and 4 bases at J, leaving 2 bases unmatched. Germline-derived CDR1 and CDR2 are MNHNY and SVGAGI (reference sequence). The CDR3 contains 14 residues. CDR3 protein: CASSLAGVKNIQYF. Here the CDR3 DNA reads TGTGCCAGCAGTTTAGCGGGAGTTAAAAACATTCAGTACTTC.

V gene TRBV4-1 combines with J gene TRBJ2-1; TRBD2 matches 8 bases. The CDR3 extends over 17 amino acids. The V segment lost 3 bases and the J segment 0 bases; nucleotides outside the gene matches: 7. CDR1 and CDR2 from the germline V gene are MGHRA and YSYEKL. Here the CDR3 reads CASSQEGGRSSYNEQFF. CDR3 DNA sequence: TGCGCCAGCAGCCAGGAGGGCGGGAGGAGCTCCTACAATGAGCAGTTCTTC.

The chain recombines TRBV5-1 with TRBJ1-6; tentatively, D is TRBD1 (5 bases). Germline V lookup: CDR1 SGHRS, CDR2 YFSETQ. The CDR3 length is 16 residues. Deletions cut 0 bases from V and 5 bases from J, with 12 bases between. In nucleotides, the CDR3 is TGCGCCAGCAGCTTGGAGGGGAGGCCGAATAATTCACCCCTCCACTTT. This codes for CASSLEGRPNNSPLHF.

J is TRBJ1-2 and V is TRBV24-1, with 8 positions matching TRBD1. The germline CDR1 and CDR2 sequences are KGHDR and SFDVKD. The V gene end was trimmed by 4 bases and the J gene end by 3 bases; junction bases not matched to a gene: 6. CDR3 size: 15 residues. As DNA, the CDR3 is TGTGCCACCAGTGACCCGGGACAGGCAGACTATGGCTACACCTTC. This gives the protein CATSDPGQADYGYTF.

The chain employs TRBV19 and TRBJ2-1; the match to TRBD1 covers 9 bases. The CDR3 contains 18 residues. The V segment lost 7 bases and the J segment 3 bases; nucleotides outside the gene matches: 16. The germline gives CDR1 LNHDA, CDR2 SQIVND (reference sequence). The CDR3 coding sequence is TGTGCCAGTACTACGAGACAGGGGGGTTTTAGGGTCTACAATGAGCAGTTCTTC. This gives the protein CASTTRQGGFRVYNEQFF.

This rearrangement joins TRBV5-1 to TRBJ2-3, with 7 bases identical to TRBD1. The length of the CDR3 is 16 residues. V gave up 4 bases and J gave up 0 bases; unmatched junction bases: 8. Per germline, CDR1 SGHRS and CDR2 YFSETQ. CDR3: CASSPHRQGSTDTQYF. The CDR3 DNA is TGCGCCAGCAGCCCTCATAGACAGGGCAGCACAGATACGCAGTATTTT.

The gene calls are TRBV7-9 and TRBJ1-4, with TRBD1 identical over 8 bases. Germline V lookup: CDR1 SEHNR, CDR2 FQNEAQ (reference sequence). The CDR3 contains 14 residues. J gave up 3 bases and V 5 bases, and 2 bases lay outside the gene matches. CDR3 region: CASSPDRANEKLFF. For the CDR3, the DNA is TGTGCCAGCAGCCCGGACAGGGCTAATGAAAAACTGTTTTTT.

CDR3 amino acids: CASSLNYNQPQHF. CDR3 bases: TGTGCCAGCAGCTTAAATTACAATCAGCCCCAGCATTTT. The chain links TRBV11-2 to TRBJ1-5; D call uncertain. The V gene lost 2 bases and the J gene lost 3 bases, with 5 bases spanning the gap. The CDR3 totals 13 residues. CDR1 and CDR2 (germline): SGHAT, FQNNGV.

V gene TRBV28 combines with J gene TRBJ2-3, with TRBD1 matching 7 bases. V dropped 6 bases and J dropped 6; count of bases not matched to a gene: 9. The CDR3 runs to 14 residues. Germline V gene sequence: CDR1 MDHEN, CDR2 SYDVKM. DNA for the CDR3: TGTGCCAGCAGACCCCTCGACAGGGTGGATACGCAGTATTTT. It specifies CASRPLDRVDTQYF.

The V and J genes are TRBV7-2 and TRBJ2-7, with 10 bases identical to TRBD2. The CDR3 contains 14 residues. J gave up 7 bases and V 4 bases, and 7 bases lay outside the gene matches. Germline-derived CDR1 and CDR2 are SGHTA and FQGNSA. The CDR3 protein is CASSSSGGSGEQYF. The CDR3 DNA sequence: TGTGCCAGCAGCTCTAGCGGGGGATCGGGTGAGCAGTACTTC.

The chain recombines TRBV6-1 with TRBJ1-2, with D uncertain. CDR3 length: 14 residues. CDR1 is MNHNS and CDR2 is SASEGT in the germline V gene. Between the trimmed V and J ends, which lost 2 bases and 1 base, there was a span of 8 bases. DNA of the CDR3: TGTGCCAGCAGTGAACCAGGAATTAACTATGGCTACACCTTC. As protein: CASSEPGINYGYTF.

This chain links TRBV5-6 with TRBJ2-6; maybe TRBD1 (5 bases). The CDR3 sequence is 16 residues long. The germline gives CDR1 SGHDT, CDR2 YYEEEE. V lost 4 bases and J 0 bases, leaving 11 bases between the germline ends. CDR3 sequence (DNA): TGTGCCAGCAGCCTACAGGTACACTCTGGGGCCAACGTCCTGACTTTC. This sequence encodes CASSLQVHSGANVLTF.